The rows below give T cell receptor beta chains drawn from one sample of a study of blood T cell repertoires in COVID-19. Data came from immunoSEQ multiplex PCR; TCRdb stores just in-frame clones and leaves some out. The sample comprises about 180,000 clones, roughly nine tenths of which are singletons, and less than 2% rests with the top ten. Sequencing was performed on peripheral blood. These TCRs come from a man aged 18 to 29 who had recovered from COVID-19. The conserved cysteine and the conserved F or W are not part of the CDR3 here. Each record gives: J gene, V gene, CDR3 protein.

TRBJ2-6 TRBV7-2 ASSLAGGFGANVLT
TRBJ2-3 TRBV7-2 ASSSPAGGLASTDTQY
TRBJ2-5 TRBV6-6 ASRPLAGGGETQY
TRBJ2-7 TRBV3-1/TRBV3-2 ASSPTWDIGTYEQY
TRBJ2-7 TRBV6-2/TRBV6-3 ASSYTGGLTYEQY
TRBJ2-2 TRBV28 ASSLAGNGGGELF
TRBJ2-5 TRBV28 ASSQGLAAVKGTQY
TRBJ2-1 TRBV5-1 ASIPSTSGDYNEQF
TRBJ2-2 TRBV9 ASSVAFRGTGELF
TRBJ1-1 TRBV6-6 ASSLTGERVNTEAF
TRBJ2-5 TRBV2 ATGTEETQY
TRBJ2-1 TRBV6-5 ASSYEALAGEQF
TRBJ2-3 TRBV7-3 ASSRTGETKSTDTQY
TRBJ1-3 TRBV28 ASREGVRGNTIY